The 9 T cell receptor beta chains below were found in one sample sequenced in a study of monozygotic twins with inflammatory bowel disease. TCRdb reprocessed the 5' RACE reads; each CDR3 protein has one entry and no DNA is given. The sample has about 380,000 distinct CDR3 sequences; the top ten hold 2% to 3%. The source material was blood. The origin of the receptors is a human donor with ulcerative colitis or Crohn's disease, or a healthy co-twin of an affected twin (not recorded which).

The gene calls are TRBV28 and TRBJ2-4. CDR3 length: 16 amino acids. Germline V CDR1 and CDR2: MDHEN, SYDVKM. The CDR3 here is CASSSRRHLAKNIQYF.

The chain's CDR3 is CASSLVRLLETQYF. The chain employs TRBV7-2 and TRBJ2-5. This CDR3 has 14 residues. Germline V gene data show CDR1 as SGHTA and CDR2 as FQGNSA.

The V and J genes are TRBV6-5 and TRBJ2-5; TCRdb calls TRBD2, which cannot be checked without DNA. Per the germline V gene, CDR1 is MNHEY and CDR2 is SVGAGI. There are 14 residues in the CDR3. This CDR3 is CASSYSLAGDLQYF.

The chain uses TRBV3-1 and TRBJ2-5; the D call of TRBD2 rests on TCRdb alone, since no DNA is present to check it. The CDR3 is 16 amino acids. Germline V gene data show CDR1 as LGHDT and CDR2 as YNNKEL (reference sequence). CDR3 sequence reads: CASSRTSGYFQETQYF.

The V gene is TRBV30, the J gene TRBJ1-4; TCRdb calls TRBD1, which cannot be checked without DNA. The CDR3 loop spans 15 amino acids. CDR1 is GTSNPN, CDR2 SVGIG, per germline (reference sequence). CDR3 loop: CAWSVRRGFNEKLFF.

The V gene is TRBV7-9, the J gene TRBJ2-5; TCRdb's D gene call, TRBD2, goes unchecked for lack of DNA. This CDR3 comprises 17 residues. Germline V lookup: CDR1 SEHNR, CDR2 FQNEAQ (reference sequence). This CDR3 is CASSRRLAGIPGETQYF.

V and J are TRBV6-5 and TRBJ1-5; TCRdb's D gene call, TRBD1, goes unchecked for lack of DNA. CDR3 length equals 16 residues. Germline CDR1 reads MNHEY; CDR2 reads SVGAGI. Here the CDR3 reads CASNWGTGETNQPQHF.

The rearrangement links TRBV7-9 to TRBJ2-7; there is no DNA to check the TCRdb D call of TRBD1. The CDR3 consists of 14 residues. CDR1 SEHNR and CDR2 FQNEAQ come from the germline V gene (reference sequence). CDR3 amino acids: CASRLGQRGHEQYF.

This CDR3 reads CASSDNTEAFF. The rearrangement uses TRBV5-1 and TRBJ1-1. CDR1 is SGHRS and CDR2 is YFSETQ in the germline V gene. The CDR3 extends over 11 amino acids. The full variable domain, with the rest looked up from reference TRBV5-1 and TRBJ1-1, is KAGVTQTPRYLIKTRGQQVTLSCSPISGHRSVSWYQQTPGQGLQFLFEYFSETQRNKGNFPGRFSGRQFSNSRSEMNVSTLELGDSALYLCASSDNTEAFFGQGTRLTVV.